These T cell receptor beta chains were read from a single sample in a study of cytomegalovirus exposure and HLA in healthy donors. Assay: immunoSEQ multiplex PCR; the TCRdb copy retains only in-frame clones and omits some. The sample consists of 140,000 or so clones, around 80% of them appearing once. The sequenced sample consisted of PBMCs. Receptor source: a boy aged 2 to 10 in good health and CMV-seronegative. Each CDR3 is given with its conserved first and last residue. The D gene is left open where the match is weak. The size entry is marked missing in some rows and otherwise reads once, few, many or a size class.

size,J,D,V,length,DNA,CDR3
.,TRBJ1-1,.,TRBV5-4,19,TGTGCCAGCAGCTTGATGCTTTGGGTCCCAGGGTTGGGGAACACTGAAGCTTTCTTT,CASSLMLWVPGLGNTEAFF
.,TRBJ2-7,.,TRBV7-9,14,TGTGCCAGCAGCCAAACAGGGATCGTAGACGAGCAGTACTTC,CASSQTGIVDEQYF
.,TRBJ1-2,TRBD1,TRBV27,14,TGTGCCAGCGGTGGACACGGACAGGGGGCCGGCTACACCTTC,CASGGHGQGAGYTF
few,TRBJ1-6,.,TRBV5-6,14,TGTGCCAGCAGCTTCTCAGATTATTATTCACCCCTCCACTTT,CASSFSDYYSPLHF
.,TRBJ2-5,TRBD1,TRBV7-9,15,TGTGCCAGCAGTTCACAGGGGGCCCTAGGAGAGACCCAGTACTTC,CASSSQGALGETQYF
.,TRBJ1-6,.,TRBV5-6,18,TGTGCCAGCAGCCAGCAACTCGACAACCCCACAGGGATTTCACCCCTCCACTTT,CASSQQLDNPTGISPLHF
.,TRBJ2-7,TRBD1,TRBV6-5,15,TGTGCCAGCAGCGTACAGGGGGCGCCCCCCTACGAGCAGTACTTC,CASSVQGAPPYEQYF
.,TRBJ2-7,TRBD2,TRBV30,13,TGTGCCTGGAGCTCTCGGGGGGGCCACGAGCAGTACTTC,CAWSSRGGHEQYF
.,TRBJ2-1,.,TRBV5-6,12,TGTGCCAGCAGCTTCCGGGACAATGAGCAGTTCTTC,CASSFRDNEQFF
.,TRBJ2-1,TRBD1,TRBV28,13,TGTGCCAGCGGGGACAGGGCGGTCAATGAGCAGTTCTTC,CASGDRAVNEQFF
.,TRBJ2-3,.,TRBV6-5,14,TGTGCCAGCAGGTTCGATCCGAGCGCAGATACGCAGTATTTT,CASRFDPSADTQYF
few,TRBJ2-3,TRBD2,TRBV6-1,15,TGTGCCAGCAGTGAAAATGCGGGGGGTTCAGATACGCAGTATTTT,CASSENAGGSDTQYF
.,TRBJ2-1,.,TRBV2,14,TGTGCCAGCAGAGACTTGATAGGCGTCAATGAGCAGTTCTTC,CASRDLIGVNEQFF
few,TRBJ1-2,TRBD1,TRBV18,14,TGTGCCAGCTCACTCGGGGACAGGTTCAATGGCTACACCTTC,CASSLGDRFNGYTF
.,TRBJ2-7,TRBD1,TRBV19,16,TGTGCCAGTAGTCGTACAGGGGGCTATTTACTCTACGAGCAGTACTTC,CASSRTGGYLLYEQYF
.,TRBJ1-2,.,TRBV28,13,TGTGCCAGCACCAAAGGGAGGAACTATGGCTACACCTTC,CASTKGRNYGYTF